The next 2 T cell receptor beta chains were all read from a single sample in a study of control samples from healthy donors and cancer patients. The repertoire was sequenced with immunoSEQ multiplex PCR; TCRdb's copy has only in-frame clones and lacks some. The sample lists roughly 120,000 clones, 88% occurring once. Specimen: PBMCs. The source of these receptors is a woman aged 55-69 years with lung cancer.

The chain employs TRBV14 and TRBJ1-1; D gene uncertain. The CDR3 totals 18 residues. Germline-derived CDR1 and CDR2 are SGHDN and FVKESK. Deletions cut 0 bases from V and 3 bases from J, with 20 bases between. The CDR3 sequence is CASSQDIFRSVQDTEAFF. CDR3 nucleotide sequence: TGTGCCAGCAGCCAAGATATATTTCGGAGTGTCCAGGACACTGAAGCTTTCTTT.

The chain joins TRBV7-2 to TRBJ2-3, with 14 bases lining up with TRBD2. CDR3 length: 18 residues. Germline V CDR1 and CDR2: SGHTA, FQGNSA. Unmatched junction bases numbered 5, after V lost 1 base and J lost 2 bases. The DNA of the CDR3 is TGTGCCAGCAGCTTAGTTGGACTAGCGGGGGGATACACAGATACGCAGTATTTT. It is translated as CASSLVGLAGGYTDTQYF. The full variable domain, its missing parts supplied by reference TRBV7-2 and TRBJ2-3, is GAGVSQSPSNKVTEKGKDVELRCDPISGHTALYWYRQSLGQGLEFLIYFQGNSAPDKSGLPSDRFSAERTGGSVSTLTIQRTQQEDSAVYLCASSLVGLAGGYTDTQYFGPGTRLTVL.